The source of this T cell receptor (beta chain) is a study of T cells expressing NK-cell markers. Whole-study context: One of the eight sequenced donors was seronegative, whereas the other seven were HCMV-seropositive. The study's findings and limits: Among CD8+ T cells from over 5 donors, dominant NKG2C+ clonotypes accounted for about 1.0-7.0%. The leading position in the CD3+CD56-NKG2C+ fraction of a few donors also went to these clonotypes.

UMI-tagged 5'RACE template switching yielded the TCR beta cDNA. TCRdb re-called the 5' RACE reads and shows each CDR3 protein once, DNA omitted. The sample has some 600,000 distinct CDR3 sequences; the top ten hold roughly 3.6%. Germline CDR1 and CDR2: MNHEY and SMNVEV (reference sequence). The CDR3 has 14 amino acids. A remark on this clonotype: Its specificity is unknown.

This chain links TRBV27 with TRBJ2-5; checking the TCRdb D call of TRBD1 is not possible without DNA. This TCR derives from a young man in good health. The sequenced sample was blood T cells: a sorted CD56 or NKG2C T cell subset, CD4+ or CD8+ T cells, or bulk PBMC T cells (not recorded which). The CDR3 loop reads CASSFGASQETQYF.